What follows are 6 T cell receptor beta chains derived from one specimen sequenced in a study of tissue T cells after allogeneic stem cell transplantation. Time point: mouse harvest day 7 after allogeneic transplant. Mouse grafts combined 10^7 T-cell-depleted bone marrow cells with 10^6 splenic CD5+ T cells. Data came from immunoSEQ multiplex PCR; TCRdb stores just in-frame clones and leaves some out. The sample has under 1,200 clones, roughly 50% seen once. Sample: liver tissue. All receptors derive from a female BALB/c mouse given C57BL/6 T cells with graft-versus-host disease after an allogeneic hematopoietic cell transplant.

A note on this clone: The genes and germline here are from mouse. Read sequence stops 1 residue before the CDR3 end, and the germline J gene provides the missing end. The J gene is TRBJ2-5, the V gene TRBV19, with D possibly being TRBD2 (7 bases). CDR3 length: 13 amino acids. Germline V gene sequence: CDR1 FNHDT, CDR2 SITEND (reference sequence). V lost 1 base and J 6 bases, leaving 9 bases between the germline ends. The sequenced CDR3 bases are TGTGCCAGCAGTATAAGGGGGGGTGACACCCAGTAC. This gives the protein CASSIRGGDTQY. The whole CDR3 protein reads CASSIRGGDTQYF.

In the case of this clone: Gene names and germline refer to mouse. The CDR3 extends 1 residue past the end of the read, so its final part is completed from the germline J gene. The chain carries TRBV26 and TRBJ2-7; 8 positions match TRBD2. CDR3 length: 13 residues. J gave up 6 bases and V 0 bases, and 1 base lay outside the gene matches. From germline, CDR1 is KGHPV and CDR2 FQNQEV (reference sequence). CDR3: CASSLSGGVEQYF. CDR3 DNA, as far as it was read: TGTGCCAGCAGTCTGTCTGGGGGGGTTGAACAGTAC.

Turning to this clone: Mouse gene names and germline throughout. Coverage ceases 1 residue before the CDR3 finishes, and the germline J gene fills in the end. This rearrangement joins TRBV1 to TRBJ1-1, with D tentatively TRBD1 (6 bases). With 4 bases removed from V and 1 base from J, the gap between germline ends came to 7 bases. This CDR3 has 13 amino acids. Germline CDR1 and CDR2: NSQYPW and LRSPGD (reference sequence). The CDR3 is CTCSGGQNTEVFF. The sequenced part of the CDR3 DNA is TGCACCTGCAGTGGGGGACAAAACACAGAAGTCTTC.

About this clone: Gene names refer to mouse genes. The read ends 1 residue before the CDR3 terminus; that terminus is restored from the germline J gene. The V call is TRBV15, the J call TRBJ1-1; D call uncertain. Germline V CDR1 and CDR2: SGHND, FRSKSL. The CDR3 extends over 13 amino acids. Trimming took off 5 bases at V and 4 bases at J, with 11 bases between the two ends. The CDR3 sequence: CASSSQDGTEVFF. The CDR3 bases that were read are TGTGCCAGCAGTAGTCAGGACGGCACAGAAGTCTTC.

A remark on this clone: Mouse names are used for the genes. The CDR3 goes on 1 residue after the read ends, and that part is filled in from the germline J gene. The V gene is TRBV1, the J gene TRBJ1-4; 7 bases line up with TRBD1. This CDR3 comprises 17 residues. The germline V gene encodes CDR1 NSQYPW and CDR2 LRSPGD (reference sequence). V shed 0 bases, J shed 0 bases, and the junction held 4 bases outside the gene matches. The CDR3: CTCSADRQGVSNERLFF. The DNA read from the CDR3 is TGCACCTGCAGTGCAGATCGGCAGGGGGTTTCCAACGAAAGATTATTT.

As for this clone: The genes and germline here are from mouse. The DNA read from the CDR3 is TGTGCCAGCGGTGATGCTCTGTGGACCTTGTAC. Translating gives CASGDALWTLY. The whole CDR3 is CASGDALWTLYF. The chain couples TRBV13-2 to TRBJ2-4; D remains ambiguous. The read is 1 residue too short to cover the CDR3 end, so that end is filled in from the germline J gene. Germline V gene sequence: CDR1 NNHNN, CDR2 SYGAGS (reference sequence). The CDR3 extends over 12 amino acids. The V and J ends lost 0 bases and 9 bases respectively, with 8 bases between them.